This T cell receptor beta chain stems from a study of CD8 T cells in Susac syndrome. Overall study findings and caveats: Expansion of clones was not seen in the CD4+ T cell repertoires of Susac syndrome.

A quantity of roughly 0.5 to 1 ug RNA underwent reverse transcription using random hexamers. TCRdb redid the calling of the immunoSEQ multiplex PCR reads with MiXCR, one entry per CDR3 protein. The data hold 200,000 to 250,000 distinct CDR3 sequences, with 85% to 95% observed a single time. CDR3 length: 13 residues. The V gene end was trimmed by 6 bases and the J gene end by 7 bases; junction bases not matched to a gene: 3. The germline V gene has CDR1 DFQATT and CDR2 SNEGSKA (reference sequence). Comment on this clonotype: The target antigen is unknown.

This sequence was found in a human donor with Susac syndrome. Sequenced: CD4+ T cells from PBMCs. V gene TRBV20-1 combines with J gene TRBJ1-6, with 10 nucleotides matching TRBD1. As DNA, the CDR3 is TGCAGTGCCGCGGGACAGGGGAATTCACCCCTCCACTTT. As protein: CSAAGQGNSPLHF.